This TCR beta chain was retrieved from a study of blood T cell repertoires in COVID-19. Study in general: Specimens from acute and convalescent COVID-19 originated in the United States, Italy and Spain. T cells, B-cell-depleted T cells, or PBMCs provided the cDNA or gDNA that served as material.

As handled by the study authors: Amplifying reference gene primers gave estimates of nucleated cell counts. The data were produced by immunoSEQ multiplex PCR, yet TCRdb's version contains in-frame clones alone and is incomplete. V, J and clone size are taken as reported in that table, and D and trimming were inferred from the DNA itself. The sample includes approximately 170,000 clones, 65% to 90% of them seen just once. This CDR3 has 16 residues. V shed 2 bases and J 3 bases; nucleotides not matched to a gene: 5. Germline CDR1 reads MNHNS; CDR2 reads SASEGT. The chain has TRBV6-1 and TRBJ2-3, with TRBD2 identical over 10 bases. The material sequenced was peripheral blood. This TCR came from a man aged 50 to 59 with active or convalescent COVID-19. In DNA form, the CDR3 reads TGTGCCAGCAGTGAACTAGCGGGGGTAGGGACAGATACGCAGTATTTT. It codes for CASSELAGVGTDTQYF.